This T cell receptor (beta chain) was sequenced for a study of blood T cell repertoires in COVID-19. V was clipped by 4 bases and J by 6 bases, with 20 bases between them. Germline values: CDR1 SGHKS, CDR2 YYEKEE (reference sequence). The CDR3 is made up of 15 amino acids. The repertoire was sequenced with immunoSEQ multiplex PCR; TCRdb's copy has only in-frame clones and lacks some. Of about 410,000 clones in the sample, roughly 85% were seen once. V gene TRBV5-5 combines with J gene TRBJ2-7, with D tentatively TRBD1 (5 bases). This sequence originates from a woman aged 25-40 years with active or convalescent COVID-19. Sequencing input: peripheral blood. This chain's CDR3 is CASSTLGGAAGEQYF. The CDR3 DNA reads TGTGCCAGCAGCACCCTCGGTGGGGCAGCTGGCGAGCAGTACTTC.